Below are 26 T cell receptor beta chains sequenced from a single sample in a study of cytomegalovirus exposure and HLA in healthy donors. PCR employed 60 Vbeta and 13 Jbeta primers. Profiling relied on immunoSEQ multiplex PCR, and the TCRdb table lists in-frame clones only, not all of them. The sample has approximately 150,000 clones; 65% to 80% are singletons. Sequenced material: PBMCs. All receptors derive from a middle-aged man in good health and CMV-seronegative.

This clone has a single count. V usage is TRBV5-1 and J usage is TRBJ1-6; a possible D gene is TRBD1 (5 bases). In germline, CDR1 is SGHRS, CDR2 YFSETQ. V gave up 4 bases and J gave up 9 bases, with 14 bases separating them. The CDR3 runs 14 residues. CDR3 sequence: CASSLESQGSPLHF. In DNA form, the CDR3 reads TGCGCCAGCAGCCTGGAGAGTCAGGGTTCACCCCTCCACTTT.

V is TRBV27 and J is TRBJ2-1; the D gene is possibly TRBD1 (5 bases). The germline V gene encodes CDR1 MNHEY and CDR2 SMNVEV (reference sequence). Trimming pared 8 bases from V and 1 base from J, leaving 9 bases between. This CDR3 region has 13 residues. Here the CDR3 DNA reads TGTGCCAGCCGCAGGGCTTCCTACAATGAGCAGTTCTTC. It specifies CASRRASYNEQFF.

V is TRBV5-6 and J is TRBJ2-7; 9 bases match TRBD1. Per germline, CDR1 SGHDT and CDR2 YYEEEE. This CDR3 region has 15 residues. The V segment lost 0 bases and the J segment 2 bases; nucleotides outside the gene matches: 3. CDR3 in DNA: TGTGCCAGCAGCTTGGGGACAGGGGCCCCCTACGAGCAGTACTTC. Translated: CASSLGTGAPYEQYF. The whole variable domain, remainder taken from reference TRBV5-6 and TRBJ2-7, is DAGVTQSPTHLIKTRGQQVTLRCSPKSGHDTVSWYQQALGQGPQFIFQYYEEEERQRGNFPDRFSGHQFPNYSSELNVNALLLGDSALYLCASSLGTGAPYEQYFGPGTRLTVT.

The CDR3 DNA reads as TGTGCCATCAGTGTCCCTCCAGGGTACAATGAGCAGTTCTTC. It encodes CAISVPPGYNEQFF. The V gene is TRBV10-3, the J gene TRBJ2-1; tentative D call: TRBD1 (5 bases). V was pared by 4 bases and J by 4 bases, with 11 bases between. Germline CDR1 reads ENHRY; CDR2 reads SYGVKD. The CDR3 sequence is 14 residues long.

The V gene is TRBV30, the J gene TRBJ1-1; tentative D call: TRBD1 (5 bases). The CDR3 covers 15 residues. V lost 3 bases and J 1 base, leaving 15 bases between the germline ends. CDR1 and CDR2 from the germline V gene are GTSNPN and SVGIG (reference sequence). CDR3 coding DNA: TGTGCCTGGAGACGCGGGGCAGGGAAGAACACTGAAGCTTTCTTT. The encoded protein is CAWRRGAGKNTEAFF.

Comment on this clone: One end of the junction does not line up with germline, which may come from a read error. The rearrangement links TRBV5-1 to TRBJ1-2; 10 bases are shared with TRBD1. CDR3 length equals 16 residues. The germline gives CDR1 SGHRS, CDR2 YFSETQ. The chain's CDR3 is CASSFSGTGEGDGYTF. In nucleotides, the CDR3 is TGCGCCAGCAGCTTCTCCGGGACAGGGGAGGGTGATGGGTACACCTTC. Full variable domain (outside the CDR3, taken from reference TRBV5-1 and TRBJ1-2): KAGVTQTPRYLIKTRGQQVTLSCSPISGHRSVSWYQQTPGQGLQFLFEYFSETQRNKGNFPGRFSGRQFSNSRSEMNVSTLELGDSALYLCASSFSGTGEGDGYTFGSGTRLTVV.

V and J are TRBV29-1 and TRBJ2-7, with 7 bases lining up with TRBD1. Germline lookup yields CDR1 SQVTM and CDR2 ANQGSEA. The CDR3 contains 14 residues. After removal of 2 bases from V and 4 bases from J, the junction contained 8 bases not matched to a gene. The chain's CDR3 is CSVEYSDRLYEQYF. The CDR3 DNA reads as TGCAGCGTTGAATACTCGGACAGGCTTTACGAGCAGTACTTC.

The chain is built from TRBV5-6 and TRBJ2-3; 9 bases are shared with TRBD1. Looked up from germline, CDR1 is SGHDT and CDR2 is YYEEEE. V shed 0 bases, J shed 2 bases, and the junction held 7 bases outside the gene matches. The CDR3 has 17 amino acids. DNA of the CDR3: TGTGCCAGCAGCTTGGATCGCGGGACAGGGAACACAGATACGCAGTATTTT. Its protein is CASSLDRGTGNTDTQYF. The complete variable domain, with remaining parts taken from reference TRBV5-6 and TRBJ2-3, reads DAGVTQSPTHLIKTRGQQVTLRCSPKSGHDTVSWYQQALGQGPQFIFQYYEEEERQRGNFPDRFSGHQFPNYSSELNVNALLLGDSALYLCASSLDRGTGNTDTQYFGPGTRLTVL.

The V call is TRBV30, the J call TRBJ2-3, with TRBD2 matching 10 bases. V dropped 4 bases and J dropped 3; count of bases not matched to a gene: 16. The CDR3 length is 18 residues. The germline V gene encodes CDR1 GTSNPN and CDR2 SVGIG (reference sequence). The CDR3 nucleotides are TGTGCCTGGAAACCCGGAGCGGGGGGGAGGGGGCGGACAGATACGCAGTATTTT. Translating it yields CAWKPGAGGRGRTDTQYF.

This chain links TRBV9 with TRBJ1-2, with D unclear. V was clipped by 4 bases and J by 3 bases, with 10 bases between them. The CDR3 consists of 13 residues. Germline values: CDR1 SGDLS, CDR2 YYNGEE. DNA of the CDR3: TGTGCCAGCAGCACTGACATTTACTATGGCTACACCTTC. Its protein product is CASSTDIYYGYTF.

The V and J genes are TRBV18 and TRBJ1-6, with 8 bases lining up with TRBD1. The CDR3 spans 13 residues. Trimming cost V 3 bases and J 14 bases; bases outside gene matches: 6. Germline V gene data show CDR1 as KGHSH and CDR2 as LQKENI. The CDR3 region is CASSPGQGSSLHF. The CDR3 coding sequence is TGTGCCAGCTCACCCGGACAGGGATCATCCCTCCACTTT.

This chain connects TRBV10-2 to TRBJ2-5; D gene uncertain. Germline CDR1 and CDR2: WSHSY and SAAADI. V lost 9 bases, J lost 5 bases, and 16 bases lay in between. This CDR3 has 13 residues. CDR3 DNA sequence: TGCGCCAGTGGGTGGGTGGGCGAGGAGACCCAGTACTTC. Protein: CASGWVGEETQYF.

The chain carries TRBV6-1 and TRBJ1-4; D perhaps matches TRBD1 (5 bases). Trimming removed 4 bases from V and 8 bases from J, with 26 bases in between. This CDR3 comprises 18 residues. Per germline, CDR1 MNHNS and CDR2 SASEGT. CDR3 DNA sequence: TGTGCCAGCAGTGCCACCCCCAGGGAATGGGGTTTTTGGGAAAAACTGTTTTTT. It encodes CASSATPREWGFWEKLFF.

This chain links TRBV6-6 with TRBJ1-4, with 11 bases matching TRBD1. Germline CDR1 MNHNY, CDR2 SVGAGI (reference sequence). CDR3 length: 15 residues. Trimming removed 5 bases from V and 4 bases from J; junction bases left unmatched: 3. The CDR3 reads CASSGQGAINEKLFF. CDR3 coding DNA: TGTGCCAGCAGTGGACAGGGGGCGATTAATGAAAAACTGTTTTTT.

CDR3 bases: TGCGCCAGCAGCTTGTTAGGGGCGGGGTCGCAGTATTTT. This translates into CASSLLGAGSQYF. The chain has TRBV5-1 and TRBJ2-3, with D perhaps matching TRBD2 (6 bases). Per the germline V gene, CDR1 is SGHRS and CDR2 is YFSETQ. CDR3 size: 13 residues. Trimming stripped 1 base from V and 10 bases from J, with 13 bases between.

The chain recombines TRBV5-4 with TRBJ2-3; possible D gene TRBD2, 5 bases. Germline V gene lookup returns CDR1 SGHNT and CDR2 YYREEE (reference sequence). The CDR3 has 13 residues. V lost 4 bases to trimming and J lost 4 bases, with 10 bases between them. The CDR3 DNA follows: TGTGCCAGCAGCACCCCCGGGGCAGATACGCAGTATTTT. Its protein product is CASSTPGADTQYF.

The DNA for the CDR3 is TGTGCCAGCAGTTACTCGAACCCCCCCGGGGATACGCAGTATTTT. Amino acid sequence: CASSYSNPPGDTQYF. This chain connects TRBV6-5 to TRBJ2-3; D is undetermined. CDR1 is MNHEY and CDR2 is SVGAGI in the germline V gene. V lost 0 bases and J 6 bases, leaving 13 bases between the germline ends. The CDR3 consists of 15 residues.

The chain links TRBV7-9 to TRBJ2-2; 7 bases map to TRBD2. V lost 8 bases and J lost 0; bases outside the gene matches: 3. Germline V gene lookup returns CDR1 SEHNR and CDR2 FQNEAQ (reference sequence). The CDR3 is 14 amino acids. The CDR3 loop is CASGGRANTGELFF. CDR3 coding DNA: TGTGCCAGCGGGGGGAGGGCGAACACCGGGGAGCTGTTTTTT.

The CDR3 DNA reads as TGTGCCAGCAGCGGGGGCGGGGGGCGTAATGAGCAGTTCTTC. It encodes CASSGGGGRNEQFF. The chain links TRBV2 to TRBJ2-1; 8 bases match TRBD2. From germline, CDR1 is SNHLY and CDR2 FYNNEI. The CDR3 sequence is 14 residues long. Losses at the gene ends were 6 bases for V and 7 bases for J; bases not matched to a gene: 8.

This sequence joins TRBV7-9 and TRBJ1-1; 10 bases map to TRBD1. Germline V gives CDR1 SEHNR, CDR2 FQNEAQ (reference sequence). Losses at the gene ends were 1 base for V and 7 bases for J; bases not matched to a gene: 12. The CDR3 totals 17 residues. CDR3 in amino acids: CASSLGDRGLLKNEAFF. The CDR3 DNA sequence: TGTGCCAGCAGCTTAGGAGACAGGGGGCTGTTAAAAAATGAAGCTTTCTTT.

The chain is built from TRBV4-2 and TRBJ2-3, with 12 bases identical to TRBD2. V trimming: 7 bases; J trimming: 2 bases; junction bases outside the gene matches: 4. Germline V gene lookup returns CDR1 LGHNA and CDR2 YNFKEQ. This CDR3 is built from 15 residues. The CDR3 loop is CASKLAGGYTDTQYF. The CDR3 DNA sequence: TGTGCCAGCAAACTAGCGGGGGGATACACAGATACGCAGTATTTT.

The chain joins TRBV7-9 to TRBJ1-1, with 8 bases aligning to TRBD1. Germline V gene data show CDR1 as SEHNR and CDR2 as FQNEAQ (reference sequence). The CDR3 is made up of 15 amino acids. Trimming removed 3 bases from V and 0 bases from J; junction bases left unmatched: 3. The DNA of the CDR3 is TGTGCCAGCAGCTTCGGACAGGGTTTGAACACTGAAGCTTTCTTT. The encoded protein is CASSFGQGLNTEAFF.

The V and J genes are TRBV5-4 and TRBJ1-2; 9 bases line up with TRBD1. There are 18 residues in the CDR3. V was clipped by 1 base and J by 8 bases; unmatched bases: 18. The germline CDR1 and CDR2 sequences are SGHNT and YYREEE (reference sequence). The CDR3 is CASSLWGERYRGLGGYTF. The DNA of the CDR3 is TGTGCCAGCAGCTTGTGGGGGGAGCGTTACAGGGGGCTTGGAGGCTACACCTTC.

The sample holds one count of this clone. The chain couples TRBV7-9 to TRBJ2-2, with a possible D match to TRBD2 (5 bases). This CDR3 contains 14 residues. Germline CDR1 is SEHNR and CDR2 is FQNEAQ (reference sequence). The germline V and J ends were trimmed by 7 bases and 4 bases, with 13 bases remaining between them. The CDR3 nucleotides are TGTGCCAGCAACCGCCCCCGGGGCACCGGGGAGCTGTTTTTT. Residues: CASNRPRGTGELFF.

The rearrangement links TRBV27 to TRBJ2-7; 9 positions match TRBD1. This CDR3 contains 13 residues. The V and J ends lost 9 bases and 5 bases, in that order; junction bases with no gene match: 8. Per the germline V gene, CDR1 is MNHEY and CDR2 is SMNVEV (reference sequence). The CDR3 coding sequence is TGTGCCAGTTGGGGGACAGGGAGGGACGAGCAGTACTTC. It encodes CASWGTGRDEQYF.

The V call is TRBV6-5, the J call TRBJ2-2, with no clear D. Germline CDR1 MNHEY, CDR2 SVGAGI. The length of the CDR3 is 13 residues. Trimming took off 5 bases at V and 5 bases at J, with 9 bases between the two ends. The CDR3 DNA reads TGTGCCAGCAGTGCTGTCAGTACCGGGGAGCTGTTTTTT. Its translation is CASSAVSTGELFF.